Listed below are T cell receptor beta chains from one sample, sequenced in a study of CD8 T cells in Susac syndrome. One entry per CDR3 protein results from TCRdb running MiXCR on the immunoSEQ multiplex PCR reads. The repertoire consists of under 250,000 distinct CDR3 sequences, with just under 95% occurring once and the leading ten covering 0.06% to 0.08%. Sequenced: CD4+ T cells from PBMCs. These receptors were obtained from a human donor with multiple sclerosis. Both conserved end residues are part of each CDR3. Fields, in order: V gene, D gene, J gene, CDR3 length, CDR3 protein. D genes are given only for firm matches.

v_gene: TRBV12-3/TRBV12-4; d_gene: NA; j_gene: TRBJ1-3; len: 13; CDR3aa: CASSRDTGNTIYF
v_gene: TRBV27; d_gene: NA; j_gene: TRBJ1-4; len: 15; CDR3aa: CASSLQYATNEKLFF
v_gene: TRBV5-1; d_gene: TRBD2; j_gene: TRBJ2-7; len: 16; CDR3aa: CAMNKSLAGDSYEQYF
v_gene: TRBV19; d_gene: NA; j_gene: TRBJ1-2; len: 16; CDR3aa: CASSRRQVTANYGYTF
v_gene: TRBV2; d_gene: NA; j_gene: TRBJ2-1; len: 12; CDR3aa: CASSDAGHEQFF
v_gene: TRBV7-8; d_gene: NA; j_gene: TRBJ2-3; len: 16; CDR3aa: CASSLKRDLTTDTQYF
v_gene: TRBV7-9; d_gene: NA; j_gene: TRBJ2-3; len: 13; CDR3aa: CASSRGRPDTQYF
v_gene: TRBV29-1; d_gene: NA; j_gene: TRBJ2-2; len: 14; CDR3aa: CSVDEGGAGGELFF
v_gene: TRBV9; d_gene: NA; j_gene: TRBJ2-4; len: 15; CDR3aa: CASSARGDGKNIQYF
v_gene: TRBV30; d_gene: TRBD2; j_gene: TRBJ2-1; len: 20; CDR3aa: CAWRGFSGDFLTSPYNEQFF
v_gene: TRBV7-2; d_gene: TRBD2; j_gene: TRBJ2-5; len: 14; CDR3aa: CASSPLAVQETQYF
v_gene: TRBV6-2/TRBV6-3; d_gene: NA; j_gene: TRBJ2-4; len: 19; CDR3aa: CASSYPMTRLEAAKNIQYF
v_gene: TRBV10-3; d_gene: NA; j_gene: TRBJ2-5; len: 12; CDR3aa: CAISESTETQYF